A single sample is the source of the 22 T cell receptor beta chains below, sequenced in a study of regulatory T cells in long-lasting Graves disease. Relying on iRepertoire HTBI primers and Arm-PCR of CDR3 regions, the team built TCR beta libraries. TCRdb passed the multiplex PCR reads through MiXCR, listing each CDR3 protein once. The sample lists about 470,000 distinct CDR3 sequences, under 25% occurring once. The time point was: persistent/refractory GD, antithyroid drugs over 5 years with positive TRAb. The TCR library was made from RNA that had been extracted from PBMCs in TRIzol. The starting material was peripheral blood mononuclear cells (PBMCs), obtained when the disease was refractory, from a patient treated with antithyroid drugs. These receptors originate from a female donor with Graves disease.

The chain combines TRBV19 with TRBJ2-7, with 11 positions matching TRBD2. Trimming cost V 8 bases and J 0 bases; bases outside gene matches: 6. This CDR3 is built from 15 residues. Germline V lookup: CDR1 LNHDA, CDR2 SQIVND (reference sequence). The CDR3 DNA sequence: TGTGCCAGTGGAACTACTAGCGGGGGCTCCTACGAGCAGTACTTC. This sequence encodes CASGTTSGGSYEQYF. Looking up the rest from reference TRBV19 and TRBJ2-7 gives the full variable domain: DGGITQSPKYLFRKEGQNVTLSCEQNLNHDAMYWYRQDPGQGLRLIYYSQIVNDFQKGDIAEGYSVSREKKESFPLTVTSAQKNPTAFYLCASGTTSGGSYEQYFGPGTRLTVT.

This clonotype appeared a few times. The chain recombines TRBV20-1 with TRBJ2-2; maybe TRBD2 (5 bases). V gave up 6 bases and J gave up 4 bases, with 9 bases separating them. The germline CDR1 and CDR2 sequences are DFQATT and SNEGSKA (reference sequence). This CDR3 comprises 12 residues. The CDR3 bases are TGCAGTGCGGCACGGGGCACCGGGGAGCTGTTTTTT. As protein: CSAARGTGELFF.

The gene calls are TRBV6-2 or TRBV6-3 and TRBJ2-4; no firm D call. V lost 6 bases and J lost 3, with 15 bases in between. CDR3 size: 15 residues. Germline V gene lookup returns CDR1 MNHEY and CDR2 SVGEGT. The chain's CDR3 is CASRQPGVNKNIQYF. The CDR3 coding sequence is TGTGCCAGCAGGCAACCTGGGGTAAACAAAAACATTCAGTACTTC.

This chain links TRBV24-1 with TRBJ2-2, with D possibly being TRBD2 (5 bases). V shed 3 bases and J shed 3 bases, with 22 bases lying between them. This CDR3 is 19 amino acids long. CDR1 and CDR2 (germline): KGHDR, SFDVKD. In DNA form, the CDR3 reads TGTGCCACCAGTGATGCTGGGCCAGAAAGAGGGTTGGACACCGGGGAGCTGTTTTTT. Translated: CATSDAGPERGLDTGELFF.

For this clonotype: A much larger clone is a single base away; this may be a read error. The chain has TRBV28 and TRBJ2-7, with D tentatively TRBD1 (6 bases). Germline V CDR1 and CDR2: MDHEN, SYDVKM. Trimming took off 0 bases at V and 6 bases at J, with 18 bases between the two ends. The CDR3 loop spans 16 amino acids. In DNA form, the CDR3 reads TGTGCCAGCAGTTTATGGGTGGGACAACCCTCCGCCGAGCAGTACTTC. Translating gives CASSLWVGQPSAEQYF.

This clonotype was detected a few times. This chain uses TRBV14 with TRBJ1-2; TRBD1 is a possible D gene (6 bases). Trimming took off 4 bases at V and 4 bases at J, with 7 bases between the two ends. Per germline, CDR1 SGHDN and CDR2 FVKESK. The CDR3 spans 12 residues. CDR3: CASSPGAYGYTF. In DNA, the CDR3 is TGTGCCAGCAGCCCAGGGGCCTATGGCTACACCTTC. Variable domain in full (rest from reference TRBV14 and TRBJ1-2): EAGVTQFPSHSVIEKGQTVTLRCDPISGHDNLYWYRRVMGKEIKFLLHFVKESKQDESGMPNNRFLAERTGGTYSTLKVQPAELEDSGVYFCASSPGAYGYTFGSGTRLTVV.

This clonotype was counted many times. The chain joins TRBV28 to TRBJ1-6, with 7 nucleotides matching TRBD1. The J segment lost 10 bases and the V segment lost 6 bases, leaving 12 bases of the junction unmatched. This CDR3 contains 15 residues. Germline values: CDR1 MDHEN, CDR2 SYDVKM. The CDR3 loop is CASSLDRAFGSPLHF. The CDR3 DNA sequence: TGTGCCAGCAGCCTAGACAGGGCATTTGGGTCACCCCTCCACTTT.

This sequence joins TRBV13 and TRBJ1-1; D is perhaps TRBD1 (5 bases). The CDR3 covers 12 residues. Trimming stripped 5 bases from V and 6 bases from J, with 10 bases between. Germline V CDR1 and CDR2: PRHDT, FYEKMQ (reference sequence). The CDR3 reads CASSPRVPEAFF. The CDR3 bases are TGTGCCAGCAGCCCCAGGGTCCCTGAAGCTTTCTTT.

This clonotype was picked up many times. The CDR3 sequence: CASSYEWDTPYEQYF. CDR3 sequence (DNA): TGTGCCAGCAGTTACGAGTGGGACACACCCTACGAGCAGTACTTC. The chain uses TRBV6-5 and TRBJ2-7, with D maybe TRBD1 (6 bases). The CDR3 is made up of 15 amino acids. Germline assignment: CDR1 MNHEY and CDR2 SVGAGI. V was pared by 2 bases and J by 2 bases, with 13 bases between.

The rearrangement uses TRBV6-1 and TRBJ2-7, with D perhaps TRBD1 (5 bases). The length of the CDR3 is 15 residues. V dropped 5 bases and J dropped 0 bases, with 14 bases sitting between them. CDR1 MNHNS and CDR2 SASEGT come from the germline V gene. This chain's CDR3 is CASSTQGADSYEQYF. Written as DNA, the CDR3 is TGTGCCAGCAGTACACAAGGGGCGGACTCCTACGAGCAGTACTTC.

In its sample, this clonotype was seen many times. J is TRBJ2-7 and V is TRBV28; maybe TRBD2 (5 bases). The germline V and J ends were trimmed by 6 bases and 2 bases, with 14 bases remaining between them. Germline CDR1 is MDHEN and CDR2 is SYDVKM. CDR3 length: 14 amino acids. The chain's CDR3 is CASRGVGVPYEQYF. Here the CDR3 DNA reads TGTGCCAGCAGGGGAGTAGGAGTCCCCTACGAGCAGTACTTC.

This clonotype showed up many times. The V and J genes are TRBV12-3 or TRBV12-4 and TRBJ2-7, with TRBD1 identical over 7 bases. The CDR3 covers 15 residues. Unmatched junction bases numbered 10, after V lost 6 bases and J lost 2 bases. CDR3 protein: CASRPERGQTYEQYF. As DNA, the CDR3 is TGTGCCAGCAGACCAGAAAGGGGACAGACCTACGAGCAGTACTTC.

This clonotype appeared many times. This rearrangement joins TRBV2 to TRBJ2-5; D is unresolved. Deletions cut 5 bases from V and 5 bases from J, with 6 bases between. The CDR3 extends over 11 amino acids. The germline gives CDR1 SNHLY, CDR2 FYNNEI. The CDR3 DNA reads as TGTGCCAGCAGTATCGACGAGACCCAGTACTTC. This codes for CASSIDETQYF. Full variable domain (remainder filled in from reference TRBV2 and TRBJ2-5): EPEVTQTPSHQVTQMGQEVILRCVPISNHLYFYWYRQILGQKVEFLVSFYNNEISEKSEIFDDQFSVERPDGSNFTLKIRSTKLEDSAMYFCASSIDETQYFGPGTRLLVL.

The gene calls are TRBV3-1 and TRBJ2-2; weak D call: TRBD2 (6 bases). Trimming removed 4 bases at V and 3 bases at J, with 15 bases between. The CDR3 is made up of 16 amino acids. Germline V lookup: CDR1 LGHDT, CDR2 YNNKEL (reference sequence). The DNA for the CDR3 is TGTGCCAGCAGCCTAAGACTAGTCGGGGACACCGGGGAGCTGTTTTTT. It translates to CASSLRLVGDTGELFF.

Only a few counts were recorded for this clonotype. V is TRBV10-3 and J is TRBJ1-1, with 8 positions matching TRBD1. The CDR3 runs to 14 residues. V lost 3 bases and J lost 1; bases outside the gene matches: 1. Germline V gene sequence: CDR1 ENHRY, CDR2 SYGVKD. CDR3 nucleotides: TGTGCCATCAGTGACAGGGGGCCGAACACTGAAGCTTTCTTT. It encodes CAISDRGPNTEAFF.

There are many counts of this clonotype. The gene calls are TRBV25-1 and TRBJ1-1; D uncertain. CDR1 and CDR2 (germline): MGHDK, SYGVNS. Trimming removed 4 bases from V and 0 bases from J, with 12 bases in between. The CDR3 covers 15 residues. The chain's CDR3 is CASSGTYSLNTEAFF. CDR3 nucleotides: TGTGCCAGCAGTGGGACCTACAGTTTGAACACTGAAGCTTTCTTT.

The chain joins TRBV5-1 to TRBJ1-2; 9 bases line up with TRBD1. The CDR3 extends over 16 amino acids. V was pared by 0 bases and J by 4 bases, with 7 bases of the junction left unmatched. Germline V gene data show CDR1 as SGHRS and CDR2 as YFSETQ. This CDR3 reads CASSLGTGEWIYGYTF. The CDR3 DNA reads TGCGCCAGCAGCTTGGGGACAGGGGAATGGATCTATGGCTACACCTTC.

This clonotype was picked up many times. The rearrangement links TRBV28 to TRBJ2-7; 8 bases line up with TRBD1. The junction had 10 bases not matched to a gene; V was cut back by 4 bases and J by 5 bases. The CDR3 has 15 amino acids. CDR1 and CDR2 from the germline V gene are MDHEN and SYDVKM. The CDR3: CASSWAWTGYHEQYF. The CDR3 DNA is TGTGCCAGCAGTTGGGCTTGGACAGGGTACCACGAGCAGTACTTC.

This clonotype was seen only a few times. CDR3 coding DNA: TGTGCCAGCAGCGGAACACAGGGGGCTAACTACGAGCAGTACTTC. Its translation: CASSGTQGANYEQYF. The gene calls are TRBV7-9 and TRBJ2-7; 9 bases align to TRBD1. Germline lookup yields CDR1 SEHNR and CDR2 FQNEAQ (reference sequence). V shed 5 bases, J shed 3 bases, and the junction held 8 bases outside the gene matches. The CDR3 sequence is 15 residues long.

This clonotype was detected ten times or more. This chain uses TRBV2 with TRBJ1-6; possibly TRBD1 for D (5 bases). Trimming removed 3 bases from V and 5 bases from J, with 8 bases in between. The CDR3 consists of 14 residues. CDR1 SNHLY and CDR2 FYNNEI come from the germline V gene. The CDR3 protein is CASSDPRDNSPLHF. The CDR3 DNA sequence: TGTGCCAGCAGTGATCCCAGGGATAATTCACCCCTCCACTTT.

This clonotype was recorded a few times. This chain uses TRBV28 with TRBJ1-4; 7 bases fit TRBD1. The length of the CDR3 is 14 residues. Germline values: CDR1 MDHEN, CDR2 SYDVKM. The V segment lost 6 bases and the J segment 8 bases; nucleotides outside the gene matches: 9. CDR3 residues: CASRSGGTDEKLFF. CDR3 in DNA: TGTGCCAGCAGATCAGGGGGGACGGACGAAAAACTGTTTTTT.

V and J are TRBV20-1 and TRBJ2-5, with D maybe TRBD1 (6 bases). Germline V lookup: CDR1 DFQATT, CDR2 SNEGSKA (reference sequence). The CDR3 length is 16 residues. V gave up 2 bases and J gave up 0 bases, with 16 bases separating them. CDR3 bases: TGCAGTGCTAGACTGGCACAGGGAGTCTACCAAGAGACCCAGTACTTC. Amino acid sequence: CSARLAQGVYQETQYF.